This T cell receptor (beta chain) was sequenced in a study of vaccination and CD4 T cells after COVID-19. Study as a whole: Stimulation of cells relied on overlapping spike peptides derived from SARS-CoV-2, HCoV-NL63, HCoV-OC43 and HCoV-229E.

As to treatment: roughly ten-day PBMC culture with coronavirus spike peptide pools or control peptides (ViraFEST assay). Of note for this clonotype: As yet, its antigen is unknown.

Cultured CD4+ T-cell DNA underwent Oncomine TCR Beta short-read sequencing. Via MiXCR, TCRdb re-called the PCR reads, giving one row per CDR3 protein. In the table there are 19,000 or so distinct CDR3 sequences, over 30% of which are singletons. This sequence was found in a human donor who had recovered from COVID-19. The sample consisted of CD4+ T cells from blood, cultured in vitro.

This chain's CDR3 is CASRFRGGEQYF. CDR3 nucleotides: TGTGCCAGCAGATTCAGGGGGGGGGAGCAGTACTTC. The chain uses TRBV5-8 and TRBJ2-7; the D call may be TRBD1 or TRBD2 (7 bases each). Between the trimmed V and J ends, which lost 5 bases and 7 bases, there was a span of 13 bases. CDR1 is SGHTS and CDR2 is YDEGEE in the germline V gene. This CDR3 is 12 amino acids long.